Detailed here is one TCR beta chain. Profiled with immunoSEQ multiplex PCR; TCRdb holds only in-frame clones, not every one. The table records 50,000 or so clones, 70% to 80% of them present only once. The data are from a study of memory CD4+ T cells and cytomegalovirus serostatus. There are 16 residues in the CDR3. V gave up 6 bases and J gave up 5 bases, with 20 bases separating them. Germline V gives CDR1 MNHNY, CDR2 SVGAGI (reference sequence). The sort gate was single viable CD3+CD4+CD8-CD45RO+ cells for memory CD4+ T cells. V gene TRBV6-6 combines with J gene TRBJ2-4, with TRBD1 as a possible D gene (6 bases). The sequenced sample consisted of memory CD4+ T cells from blood. This TCR came from an adult in good health and CMV-seronegative. CDR3 residues: CASSYTGRNYQNIQYF. CDR3 DNA: TGTGCCAGCAGCTATACAGGGCGCAATTATCAAAACATTCAGTACTTC.